This T cell receptor (beta chain) derives from a study of blood T cell repertoires in COVID-19. Profiled with immunoSEQ multiplex PCR; TCRdb holds only in-frame clones, not every one. The sample has 250,000 to 300,000 clones, around nine tenths seen once. Individuals aged roughly 18 to 100 years were recruited from 24 US areas. The V gene lost 6 bases and the J gene lost 7 bases, with 16 bases spanning the gap. The CDR3 has 13 amino acids. Germline CDR1 and CDR2: MDHEN and SYDVKM. The chain links TRBV28 to TRBJ2-7, with D tentatively TRBD1 (6 bases). Sequencing was carried out using PBMCs or T cells enriched from blood (not recorded which). The source of this sequence is a man aged 35 to 55 who had recovered from COVID-19. Here the CDR3 reads CASRRHGQGEQYF. The DNA of the CDR3 is TGTGCCAGCAGGCGCCATGGTCAGGGGGAGCAGTACTTC.